One and the same sample provided the 32 T cell receptor beta chains below, sequenced in a study of T cells in Graves' hyperthyroidism and ophthalmopathy. RNA transcripts were the template for amplifying TCR beta CDR3 regions. The HTBI primer set drove a first-round RT-PCR of the TCR CDR3. A single record per CDR3 protein comes from TCRdb applying MiXCR to the multiplex PCR reads. Among roughly 350,000 distinct CDR3 sequences listed, about 15% were seen once. The sample was blood. Receptors were obtained from a woman in her twenties or thirties with Graves' hyperthyroidism.

A note on this clonotype: Since the CDR3 does not end with the conserved phenylalanine or tryptophan, this likely comes from a read error. The chain uses TRBV7-9 and TRBJ2-3; 8 bases are shared with TRBD1. Germline V lookup: CDR1 SEHNR, CDR2 FQNEAQ (reference sequence). J was trimmed by 3 bases and V by 6 bases; bases with no gene match: 5. CDR3 size: 14 residues. The CDR3, as DNA: TGTGCCAGCAGGGCCCGGACAGGGACAGATACGCAGTATTCT. Its translation is CASRARTGTDTQYS.

At least ten counts were recorded for this clonotype. The V call is TRBV27, the J call TRBJ1-1, with 11 bases matching TRBD1. The germline V gene has CDR1 MNHEY and CDR2 SMNVEV (reference sequence). The CDR3 has 14 residues. The J segment lost 3 bases and the V segment lost 7 bases, leaving 4 bases of the junction unmatched. CDR3 sequence: CASKGQGVHTEAFF. The DNA for the CDR3 is TGTGCCAGCAAGGGACAGGGGGTGCACACTGAAGCTTTCTTT.

This clonotype was observed many times. J is TRBJ1-6 and V is TRBV12-3 or TRBV12-4; D possibly corresponds to TRBD1 (6 bases). V lost 2 bases and J lost 8, with 13 bases in between. The CDR3 sequence is 15 residues long. CDR3 sequence reads: CASSLLNRGDSPLHF. As DNA, the CDR3 is TGTGCCAGCAGTTTATTAAATAGGGGGGATTCACCCCTCCACTTT.

This clonotype was detected a few times. The V gene is TRBV19, the J gene TRBJ2-2; 7 positions match TRBD1. V lost 5 bases and J lost 2; bases outside the gene matches: 17. The germline V gene has CDR1 LNHDA and CDR2 SQIVND (reference sequence). The CDR3 has 19 residues. The CDR3 region has the DNA TGTGCCAGTAGTTGGACAGGTCGGCCGCTGAACCTAAACACCGGGGAGCTGTTTTTT. It encodes CASSWTGRPLNLNTGELFF.

This sequence joins TRBV7-2 and TRBJ2-4; 8 nucleotides align to TRBD1. Germline-derived CDR1 and CDR2 are SGHTA and FQGNSA. With 2 bases clipped from V and 6 bases from J, the junction kept 6 bases outside the gene matches. The CDR3 contains 15 residues. Here the CDR3 reads CASSLPGQGLNIQYF. The CDR3 nucleotides are TGTGCCAGCAGCTTACCCGGACAGGGCCTAAACATTCAGTACTTC. Full variable domain (remainder filled in from reference TRBV7-2 and TRBJ2-4): GAGVSQSPSNKVTEKGKDVELRCDPISGHTALYWYRQSLGQGLEFLIYFQGNSAPDKSGLPSDRFSAERTGGSVSTLTIQRTQQEDSAVYLCASSLPGQGLNIQYFGAGTRLSVL.

The chain is built from TRBV2 and TRBJ1-5; 9 bases line up with TRBD1. V dropped 7 bases and J dropped 1; count of bases not matched to a gene: 5. Per germline, CDR1 SNHLY and CDR2 FYNNEI. The CDR3 consists of 15 residues. The DNA of the CDR3 is TGTGCCAGCACGAGGACAGGGGACAGCAATCAGCCCCAGCATTTT. It is translated as CASTRTGDSNQPQHF.

The chain is built from TRBV27 and TRBJ2-1; 8 bases match TRBD2. V trimming: 4 bases; J trimming: 9 bases; junction bases outside the gene matches: 11. This CDR3 is built from 15 residues. Germline assignment: CDR1 MNHEY and CDR2 SMNVEV (reference sequence). The CDR3 here is CASSSPGRVKGEQFF. In nucleotides, the CDR3 is TGTGCCAGCAGTTCCCCCGGGAGGGTGAAGGGTGAGCAGTTCTTC.

V is TRBV10-3 and J is TRBJ1-5, with D unclear. V was shortened by 4 bases and J by 4 bases, with 5 bases between the two germline ends. The germline V gene encodes CDR1 ENHRY and CDR2 SYGVKD. The length of the CDR3 is 12 residues. The CDR3 is CAISGANQPQHF. The DNA for the CDR3 is TGTGCCATCAGTGGGGCTAATCAGCCCCAGCATTTT.

The J gene is TRBJ2-7, the V gene TRBV29-1; D unclear. Deletions cut 5 bases from V and 0 bases from J, with 5 bases between. This CDR3 comprises 11 residues. Germline CDR1 and CDR2: SQVTM and ANQGSEA. CDR3 DNA sequence: TGCAGCGTTTTCAGCTCCTACGAGCAGTACTTC. Protein: CSVFSSYEQYF.

Many counts were recorded for this clonotype. This chain links TRBV28 with TRBJ1-2; no firm D call. CDR1 is MDHEN, CDR2 SYDVKM, per germline. Trimming left V 2 bases short and J 1 base short, with 11 bases between. The CDR3 spans 15 residues. CDR3 loop: CASSLAPLRNYGYTF. CDR3 in DNA: TGTGCCAGCAGTTTAGCCCCCTTACGTAACTATGGCTACACCTTC.

This clonotype was seen a few times. This chain links TRBV5-8 with TRBJ2-3; 14 positions match TRBD2. Per the germline V gene, CDR1 is SGHTS and CDR2 is YDEGEE. This CDR3 has 20 amino acids. Trimming cost V 3 bases and J 5 bases; bases outside gene matches: 17. The CDR3 DNA follows: TGTGCCAGCAGCTCCACCCCACCGGGACTAGCGGGAGAGGAAAGAGATACGCAGTATTTT. Translating it yields CASSSTPPGLAGEERDTQYF.

This clonotype occurred many times. CDR3 coding DNA: TGTGCCAGCAGTGAGACTAGACCCGGGGAGCTGTTTTTT. This translates into CASSETRPGELFF. The chain combines TRBV28 with TRBJ2-2, with D perhaps TRBD2 (6 bases). V was clipped by 5 bases and J by 6 bases, with 10 bases between them. Germline CDR1 and CDR2: MDHEN and SYDVKM. The CDR3 contains 13 residues.

Worth noting for this clonotype: This may be a read error, as it is one base from a much larger clone. The chain uses TRBV7-2 and TRBJ2-5; D is tentatively TRBD1 or TRBD2 (5 bases each). CDR3 length: 15 amino acids. Germline values: CDR1 SGHTA, CDR2 FQGNSA. The CDR3 region is CATSSRGRSKETQYF. CDR3 DNA sequence: TGTGCCACCAGCTCACGGGGACGCAGTAAAGAGACCCAGTACTTC. The complete variable domain, with remaining parts taken from reference TRBV7-2 and TRBJ2-5, reads GAGVSQSPSNKVTEKGKDVELRCDPISGHTALYWYRQSLGQGLEFLIYFQGNSAPDKSGLPSDRFSAERTGGSVSTLTIQRTQQEDSAVYLCATSSRGRSKETQYFGPGTRLLVL.

Only a few counts were recorded for this clonotype. The chain has TRBV10-3 and TRBJ2-1, with D possibly matching TRBD1 (6 bases). Trimming shortened V by 6 bases and J by 5 bases, and 20 bases separated the two germline ends. Per the germline V gene, CDR1 is ENHRY and CDR2 is SYGVKD. There are 16 residues in the CDR3. The CDR3 region has the DNA TGTGCCATCAGCCAATTTACAGGGATGGCGAACAATGAGCAGTTCTTC. This translates into CAISQFTGMANNEQFF.

There are a few counts of this clonotype. The chain links TRBV20-1 to TRBJ2-5; TRBD1 matches 7 bases. This CDR3 is 14 amino acids long. The germline V gene has CDR1 DFQATT and CDR2 SNEGSKA (reference sequence). V was pared by 1 base and J by 4 bases, with 6 bases of the junction left unmatched. This CDR3 is CSARVSQGTETQYF. The CDR3 nucleotides are TGCAGTGCTAGAGTATCACAGGGGACAGAGACCCAGTACTTC.

Points on this clonotype: Its ends do not fully match the called genes, so a read error is possible. CDR3 sequence (DNA): TGTGCCTGGAGTTCCCCATCCGGGGAGCTGGTTTTT. It yields the protein CAWSSPSGELVF. V is TRBV30 and J is TRBJ2-2; TRBD2 might be the D (5 bases). This CDR3 region has 12 residues. Germline V gene data show CDR1 as GTSNPN and CDR2 as SVGIG (reference sequence). The full variable domain, with the rest looked up from reference TRBV30 and TRBJ2-2, is SQTIHQWPATLVQPVGSPLSLECTVEGTSNPNLYWYRQAAGRGLQLLFYSVGIGQISSEVPQNLSASRPQDRQFILSSKKLLLSDSGFYLCAWSSPSGELVFGEGSRLTVL.

This clonotype was seen a handful of times. The chain is built from TRBV20-1 and TRBJ1-6; TRBD1 agrees at 7 bases. The CDR3 extends over 16 amino acids. V gave up 5 bases and J gave up 2 bases; unmatched junction bases: 9. The germline V gene has CDR1 DFQATT and CDR2 SNEGSKA (reference sequence). CDR3 protein: CSAYRQGRAYNSPLHF. The CDR3 nucleotides are TGCAGTGCTTATCGACAGGGACGCGCCTATAATTCACCCCTCCACTTT.

This clonotype was counted at least ten times. The rearrangement uses TRBV7-9 and TRBJ1-2; a possible D gene is TRBD1 (5 bases). This CDR3 is built from 15 residues. Trimming took 6 bases from V and 3 from J, leaving 17 bases between them. Germline CDR1 is SEHNR and CDR2 is FQNEAQ (reference sequence). Here the CDR3 DNA reads TGTGCCAGCAGTCACCGGGGCCCCGAGGACTATGGCTACACCTTC. As protein: CASSHRGPEDYGYTF.

The rearrangement joins TRBV7-9 to TRBJ1-6, with D unresolved. The CDR3 is 12 amino acids. Germline loops: CDR1 SEHNR, CDR2 FQNEAQ (reference sequence). The V end was cut by 4 bases, the J end by 9 bases, with 7 bases between. The CDR3 nucleotides read TGTGCCAGCAGCTCCTTGGGTTCACCCCTCCACTTT. It translates to CASSSLGSPLHF.

This clonotype has a handful of counts. The V gene is TRBV28, the J gene TRBJ2-7; D is possibly TRBD1 or TRBD2 (7 bases each). CDR1 is MDHEN, CDR2 SYDVKM, per germline. The V gene lost 6 bases and the J gene lost 6 bases, with 18 bases spanning the gap. The CDR3 sequence is 14 residues long. The CDR3 nucleotides read TGTGCCAGCAGGGGGGCTGCCAGGGGGGGCGAGCAGTACTTC. Translating it yields CASRGAARGGEQYF.

This clonotype came up a few times. A much larger clone is a single base away; this may be a read error. This likely comes from a read error, as the CDR3 has no conserved phenylalanine or tryptophan at its end. The chain uses TRBV28 and TRBJ2-7; D might be TRBD1 (5 bases). Trimming left V 1 base short and J 4 bases short, with 14 bases between. The CDR3 runs to 15 residues. CDR1 MDHEN and CDR2 SYDVKM come from the germline V gene. This CDR3 is CASSLSSPGRYEQYL. The CDR3 DNA follows: TGTGCCAGCAGTTTATCATCCCCAGGGCGTTACGAGCAGTACCTC.

This clonotype has at least ten counts. The chain joins TRBV2 to TRBJ2-4; possible D gene TRBD2, 6 bases. The CDR3 is made up of 18 amino acids. From germline, CDR1 is SNHLY and CDR2 FYNNEI. V was shortened by 6 bases and J by 6 bases, with 27 bases between the two germline ends. Here the CDR3 reads CASSRAGLGAFAVNIQYF. Written as DNA, the CDR3 is TGTGCCAGCAGCCGGGCGGGACTTGGCGCCTTCGCGGTAAACATTCAGTACTTC.

This clonotype was recorded at least ten times. J is TRBJ2-7 and V is TRBV20-1, with a possible D match to TRBD1 (5 bases). The CDR3 runs to 13 residues. The germline V gene encodes CDR1 DFQATT and CDR2 SNEGSKA (reference sequence). The ends were cut back, 5 bases at V and 7 bases at J, with 18 bases in the middle. The CDR3 protein is CSARPQGREEQYF. Written as DNA, the CDR3 is TGCAGTGCTCGCCCGCAGGGTCGCGAAGAGCAGTACTTC.

This clonotype has at least ten counts. The chain links TRBV20-1 to TRBJ2-7, with 9 bases matching TRBD2. CDR1 and CDR2 (germline): DFQATT, SNEGSKA (reference sequence). The CDR3 contains 15 residues. V gave up 2 bases and J gave up 0 bases; unmatched junction bases: 5. The DNA of the CDR3 is TGCAGTGCTAGACCAGCGGGAGGAAGCTCCTACGAGCAGTACTTC. Translating it yields CSARPAGGSSYEQYF.

In its sample, this clonotype was seen a few times. J is TRBJ2-3 and V is TRBV7-2; D possibly corresponds to TRBD2 (5 bases). The V end was cut by 5 bases, the J end by 0 bases, with 12 bases between. The CDR3 runs 15 residues. Germline CDR1 reads SGHTA; CDR2 reads FQGNSA. This CDR3 reads CASSPELVSTDTQYF. The CDR3, as DNA: TGTGCCAGCAGCCCGGAACTAGTCAGCACAGATACGCAGTATTTT.

This clonotype was seen only once. This may come from a read error, since a much larger clone is one base off. The chain has TRBV9 and TRBJ1-4; unclear D gene. V lost 2 bases and J 10 bases, leaving 15 bases between the germline ends. In germline, CDR1 is SGDLS, CDR2 YYNGEE. This CDR3 contains 14 residues. The CDR3, as DNA: TGTGCCAGCAGCGTCGGTTGGGTTAGTGGAAAACTGTTTTTT. Protein product: CASSVGWVSGKLFF.

Only a few counts were recorded for this clonotype. The chain employs TRBV2 and TRBJ1-2; D is unclear. The CDR3 is made up of 14 amino acids. Trimming cost V 2 bases and J 10 bases, with 17 bases left between them. Germline loops: CDR1 SNHLY, CDR2 FYNNEI. The CDR3 protein is CASSESVGLRVYTF. The CDR3 nucleotides read TGTGCCAGCAGTGAAAGTGTCGGCTTGCGTGTCTACACCTTC. The entire variable domain, with the rest obtained from reference TRBV2 and TRBJ1-2, is as follows: EPEVTQTPSHQVTQMGQEVILRCVPISNHLYFYWYRQILGQKVEFLVSFYNNEISEKSEIFDDQFSVERPDGSNFTLKIRSTKLEDSAMYFCASSESVGLRVYTFGSGTRLTVV.

The V gene is TRBV6-4, the J gene TRBJ1-2; D ambiguous. The CDR3 is 16 amino acids. Trimming cost V 5 bases and J 4 bases, with 20 bases left between them. Germline V gene data show CDR1 as MRHNA and CDR2 as SNTAGT. This CDR3 reads CASSYGLDRWTYGYTF. CDR3 DNA: TGTGCCAGCAGTTACGGGCTCGATAGATGGACCTATGGCTACACCTTC.

This rearrangement joins TRBV9 to TRBJ2-5; D perhaps matches TRBD2 (5 bases). The ends were cut back, 2 bases at V and 4 bases at J, with 18 bases in the middle. The CDR3 loop spans 16 amino acids. CDR1 and CDR2 from the germline V gene are SGDLS and YYNGEE. CDR3 DNA: TGTGCCAGCAGCGTGGCTTCCAGCGGAAGAGGAGAGACCCAGTACTTC. Its translation is CASSVASSGRGETQYF.

The chain combines TRBV18 with TRBJ2-5, with 7 bases identical to TRBD2. Germline trimming cut 5 bases from V and 4 bases from J; bases unmatched to any gene: 16. The CDR3 extends over 17 amino acids. Germline V lookup: CDR1 KGHSH, CDR2 LQKENI. In DNA form, the CDR3 reads TGTGCCAGCTCAAGGCTCCTAGCGGATGCAGTTGGAGAGACCCAGTACTTC. Residues: CASSRLLADAVGETQYF.

This clonotype was observed many times. The chain recombines TRBV3-1 with TRBJ1-1; D might be TRBD1 (5 bases). V dropped 1 base and J dropped 4 bases, with 19 bases sitting between them. Germline CDR1 reads LGHDT; CDR2 reads YNNKEL (reference sequence). This CDR3 contains 17 residues. The chain's CDR3 is CASSQAGAGGWGTEAFF. CDR3 nucleotide sequence: TGTGCCAGCAGCCAAGCTGGAGCGGGGGGTTGGGGCACTGAAGCTTTCTTT. The full variable domain, completed using reference TRBV3-1 and TRBJ1-1, is DTAVSQTPKYLVTQMGNDKSIKCEQNLGHDTMYWYKQDSKKFLKIMFSYNNKELIINETVPNRFSPKSPDKAHLNLHINSLELGDSAVYFCASSQAGAGGWGTEAFFGQGTRLTVV.

This clonotype was recorded at least ten times. The chain links TRBV28 to TRBJ2-5, with D perhaps TRBD2 (5 bases). V was trimmed by 10 bases and J by 3 bases, leaving 12 bases between them. Germline CDR1 MDHEN, CDR2 SYDVKM. This CDR3 is built from 12 residues. The CDR3 protein is CATENGEETQYF. The DNA for the CDR3 is TGTGCCACCGAAAACGGGGAAGAGACCCAGTACTTC. Supplemented by reference TRBV28 and TRBJ2-5, the full variable domain reads DVKVTQSSRYLVKRTGEKVFLECVQDMDHENMFWYRQDPGLGLRLIYFSYDVKMKEKGDIPEGYSVSREKKERFSLILESASTNQTSMYLCATENGEETQYFGPGTRLLVL.